The 23 T cell receptor beta chains presented below share a single source sample, sequenced in a study of cytomegalovirus exposure and HLA in healthy donors. The study ran its PCR with 60 Vbeta and 13 Jbeta primers. Here immunoSEQ multiplex PCR was the method, and the copy in TCRdb shows in-frame clones only, minus some. The profile shows 150,000 to 200,000 clones, less than 90% of them singletons. Sequences were obtained from PBMCs. These receptors were obtained from a girl less than two years old in good health and CMV-seronegative.

In regard to this clone: One end of the junction fails to match germline, which may point to a read error. The genes are TRBV27 and TRBJ2-4; unclear D gene. The CDR3 loop spans 15 amino acids. Germline V gene lookup returns CDR1 MNHEY and CDR2 SMNVEV (reference sequence). Here the CDR3 DNA reads TGTGCCAACAGTTTATCCCGAGTATCCAAAAACATTCAGTACTTC. Its protein is CANSLSRVSKNIQYF.

CDR3 in DNA: TGTGCCAGCAGGTTCGGGTCCTTGACCGGGGAGCTGTTTTTT. Translation: CASRFGSLTGELFF. V usage is TRBV27 and J usage is TRBJ2-2; D gene unclear. This CDR3 contains 14 residues. Germline CDR1 and CDR2: MNHEY and SMNVEV (reference sequence). V lost 6 bases and J lost 5, with 13 bases in between.

This chain connects TRBV18 to TRBJ2-1; D might be TRBD1 (5 bases). The CDR3 is 17 amino acids. V shed 0 bases and J shed 4 bases, with 16 bases lying between them. Looked up from germline, CDR1 is KGHSH and CDR2 is LQKENI. CDR3 nucleotide sequence: TGTGCCAGCTCACCACCGATTGGGCAGGGAATATACAATGAGCAGTTCTTC. As protein: CASSPPIGQGIYNEQFF.

V gene TRBV5-1 combines with J gene TRBJ1-2; D is undetermined. Trimming took off 0 bases at V and 4 bases at J, with 16 bases between the two ends. CDR1 is SGHRS and CDR2 is YFSETQ in the germline V gene. The CDR3 is 16 residues long. CDR3 in amino acids: CASSLDSTLPGYGYTF. CDR3 coding DNA: TGCGCCAGCAGCTTGGACAGTACTCTGCCAGGCTATGGCTACACCTTC.

The CDR3 loop is CAIKDRENTEAFF. Here the CDR3 DNA reads TGTGCCATCAAGGATCGGGAGAACACTGAAGCTTTCTTT. This rearrangement joins TRBV10-3 to TRBJ1-1, with D unclear. Germline V gene lookup returns CDR1 ENHRY and CDR2 SYGVKD. Trimming took 7 bases from V and 1 from J, leaving 10 bases between them. This CDR3 has 13 residues.

This clone appeared a single time. The chain links TRBV7-3 to TRBJ2-6, with no clear D. Germline V lookup: CDR1 SGHTA, CDR2 FQGTGA. Trimming removed 5 bases from V and 4 bases from J, with 9 bases in between. This CDR3 is built from 14 residues. CDR3 loop: CASSLPGGANVLTF. The DNA of the CDR3 is TGTGCCAGCAGCCTTCCCGGGGGGGCCAACGTCCTGACTTTC.

The V and J genes are TRBV6-6 and TRBJ2-3; 10 nucleotides match TRBD2. V lost 5 bases to trimming and J lost 3 bases; unmatched junction nucleotides: 5. Germline V lookup: CDR1 MNHNY, CDR2 SVGAGI (reference sequence). CDR3 length: 15 amino acids. CDR3 DNA sequence: TGTGCCAGCAGTGAGCGGGGGGGTAGGACAGATACGCAGTATTTT. Its protein product is CASSERGGRTDTQYF.

The chain recombines TRBV7-2 with TRBJ2-1, with 8 bases that match TRBD2. This CDR3 region has 17 residues. J lost 0 bases, V lost 6 bases, and 10 bases had no gene match. In germline, CDR1 is SGHTA, CDR2 FQGNSA. The CDR3 region is CASRSRLAPRSYNEQFF. The CDR3 nucleotides read TGTGCCAGCAGGTCGAGACTAGCGCCCCGCTCCTACAATGAGCAGTTCTTC.

The chain employs TRBV7-9 and TRBJ2-3, with TRBD2 matching over 11 bases. The CDR3 totals 17 residues. Trimming removed 3 bases from V and 1 base from J; junction bases left unmatched: 6. Looked up from germline, CDR1 is SEHNR and CDR2 is FQNEAQ (reference sequence). The CDR3 protein is CASSLNIAGGGTDTQYF. CDR3 bases: TGTGCCAGCAGCTTGAATATAGCGGGGGGGGGCACAGATACGCAGTATTTT.

This clone has a single count. This sample also contains other DNA sequences that code for the same CDR3. V gene TRBV9 combines with J gene TRBJ2-1, with 15 bases fitting TRBD2. The CDR3 extends over 17 amino acids. The germline CDR1 and CDR2 sequences are SGDLS and YYNGEE. Trimming removed 0 bases from V and 2 bases from J; junction bases left unmatched: 0. CDR3 bases: TGTGCCAGCAGCGTAGGGACTAGCGGGGGGGCCTACAATGAGCAGTTCTTC. Translation gives CASSVGTSGGAYNEQFF.

The chain has TRBV5-6 and TRBJ2-5; 8 positions match TRBD1. The V and J ends lost 4 bases and 2 bases, in that order; junction bases with no gene match: 13. From germline, CDR1 is SGHDT and CDR2 YYEEEE. This CDR3 is built from 17 residues. CDR3 in amino acids: CASSGRTGIVFQETQYF. As DNA, the CDR3 is TGTGCCAGCAGCGGACGGACAGGGATAGTTTTTCAAGAGACCCAGTACTTC.

About this clone itself: The junction departs from germline at one end; a sequencing error may be responsible. The chain has TRBV5-1 and TRBJ2-1, with TRBD2 matching over 8 bases. The germline V gene has CDR1 SGHRS and CDR2 YFSETQ. The CDR3 length is 15 residues. CDR3 sequence: CASSLPGGTYDEQFF. CDR3 in DNA: TGCGCCAGCAGCTTGCCGGGGGGGACCTACGATGAGCAGTTCTTC.

The chain links TRBV9 to TRBJ2-1, with TRBD2 identical over 10 bases. The CDR3 consists of 15 residues. In germline, CDR1 is SGDLS, CDR2 YYNGEE. The J segment lost 8 bases and the V segment lost 4 bases, leaving 9 bases of the junction unmatched. As DNA, the CDR3 is TGTGCCAGCAGCCGAGCGGGGGGGCCTCTTTATGAGCAGTTCTTC. Amino acids: CASSRAGGPLYEQFF.

This chain joins TRBV12-2 and TRBJ2-5; the table's D call, TRBD1, was not checked against the DNA. TRBV12-2 is classified as a pseudogene. The CDR3 runs to 15 residues. The CDR3 sequence is CASRWTGTGKETQYF. The CDR3 DNA reads as TGTGCAAGTCGCTGGACCGGGACAGGGAAAGAGACCCAGTACTTC.

CDR3 nucleotide sequence: TGTGCCAGCAGCGTACCCTGGGGGGTCAGCCTCTCTGGGGCCAACGTCCTGACTTTC. Its translation: CASSVPWGVSLSGANVLTF. The chain couples TRBV7-9 to TRBJ2-6; a possible D gene is TRBD2 (6 bases). Germline V gene sequence: CDR1 SEHNR, CDR2 FQNEAQ (reference sequence). The CDR3 totals 19 residues. Trimming took 5 bases from V and 0 from J, leaving 20 bases between them.

The chain employs TRBV7-2 and TRBJ2-5; TRBD2 is a possible D gene (6 bases). Trimming removed 5 bases from V and 8 bases from J, with 15 bases in between. CDR1 is SGHTA and CDR2 is FQGNSA in the germline V gene. The CDR3 is 13 residues long. The DNA for the CDR3 is TGTGCCAGCAGCCCGGGGACTTCTCCCACCCAGTACTTC. Residues: CASSPGTSPTQYF.

The V and J genes are TRBV30 and TRBJ1-1; tentative D call: TRBD1 (5 bases). The ends were cut back, 2 bases at V and 1 base at J, with 8 bases in the middle. This CDR3 comprises 13 residues. Germline-derived CDR1 and CDR2 are GTSNPN and SVGIG (reference sequence). As DNA, the CDR3 is TGTGCCTGGAGTACCGGGGGGAACACTGAAGCTTTCTTT. As protein: CAWSTGGNTEAFF.

The chain links TRBV5-1 to TRBJ2-7; 10 bases map to TRBD1. The CDR3 extends over 14 amino acids. The trim removed 4 bases at V and 4 bases at J, leaving 5 bases unmatched. The V gene's germline CDR1 is SGHRS and CDR2 YFSETQ. For the CDR3, the DNA is TGCGCCAGCAGCCTCGGGACAGGGGTGTACGAGCAGTACTTC. As protein: CASSLGTGVYEQYF.

The chain links TRBV9 to TRBJ1-2; 7 bases are shared with TRBD1. The germline CDR1 and CDR2 sequences are SGDLS and YYNGEE. The J segment lost 8 bases and the V segment lost 0 bases, leaving 13 bases of the junction unmatched. This CDR3 spans 16 amino acids. The CDR3 DNA follows: TGTGCCAGCAGCGTAGACCCACAGGGGAATAGCGGAGGCTACACCTTC. It is translated as CASSVDPQGNSGGYTF.

A few counts support this clone. Here the CDR3 reads CASSQAEGKGYGYTF. CDR3 DNA: TGCGCCAGCAGCCAAGCGGAGGGGAAAGGCTATGGCTACACCTTC. This chain connects TRBV4-1 to TRBJ1-2; the D gene is possibly TRBD1 (5 bases). V gave up 1 base and J gave up 4 bases, with 13 bases separating them. The CDR3 length is 15 residues. Per the germline V gene, CDR1 is MGHRA and CDR2 is YSYEKL.

The chain carries TRBV6-1 and TRBJ1-1; TRBD1 aligns across 7 bases. V was pared by 6 bases and J by 4 bases, with 5 bases of the junction left unmatched. The CDR3 loop spans 13 amino acids. The germline gives CDR1 MNHNS, CDR2 SASEGT. CDR3 sequence reads: CASSGQAGTEAFF. Written as DNA, the CDR3 is TGTGCCAGCAGCGGACAGGCCGGCACTGAAGCTTTCTTT.

This sequence joins TRBV5-1 and TRBJ2-7; no clear D gene. The germline V gene encodes CDR1 SGHRS and CDR2 YFSETQ. Trimming left V 5 bases short and J 0 bases short, with 12 bases between. This CDR3 has 14 amino acids. The CDR3 DNA reads as TGCGCCAGCAGACCCCCCACTGGCTCCTACGAGCAGTACTTC. This encodes CASRPPTGSYEQYF.

This chain joins TRBV19 and TRBJ1-2, with a tentative D call TRBD1 (5 bases). The V and J ends lost 1 base and 2 bases respectively, with 14 bases between them. The CDR3 extends over 16 amino acids. Germline-derived CDR1 and CDR2 are LNHDA and SQIVND (reference sequence). CDR3 nucleotides: TGTGCCAGTAGTATAGGAGATTTTAGGGGAAACTATGGCTACACCTTC. This gives the protein CASSIGDFRGNYGYTF.